The clone carrying this TCR beta chain was seen a few times. Sequenced by immunoSEQ multiplex PCR; TCRdb stores in-frame clones only, minus some. Of 100,000 to 150,000 clones in the sample, about 86% are singletons; the top ten hold 2.3%. This sample was taken from a study of blood T cell repertoires in COVID-19. The germline V gene has CDR1 LNHDA and CDR2 SQIVND (reference sequence). There are 17 residues in the CDR3. Trimming took 3 bases from V and 4 from J; bases not matched to a gene: 9. The sequence was collected from a woman in her forties or fifties who had recovered from COVID-19. Sequencing was done on a sample of PBMCs or T cells enriched from blood (not recorded which). The rearrangement joins TRBV19 to TRBJ1-3, with TRBD1 matching 10 bases. The CDR3 DNA follows: TGTGCCAGTAGTATGGATCCCGGGACAGGGGTCGGAAACACCATATATTTT. It is translated as CASSMDPGTGVGNTIYF.